The 29 T cell receptor beta chains below all came from one sample that was sequenced in a study of Ad26.COV2.S vaccination and SARS-CoV-2 variants. This sample's treatment: about 20 received Ad26.COV2.S at low or high dose, single or two shots; about 5 received placebo; per-sample allocation not given. Collection of samples fell on day 63 after the first vaccine or placebo injection. The assay was immunoSEQ multiplex PCR, and TCRdb's table has in-frame clones only and misses some. The sample contains roughly 400,000 clones, around 91% of which appear only once. The input for sequencing was peripheral blood, taken in a trial of Ad26.COV2.S vaccine versus placebo. The origin of the receptors is a person between 18 and 60 years old who received the Ad26.COV2.S COVID-19 vaccine or a placebo.

A note on this clone: A read error may account for a junction end that differs from germline. The genes are TRBV2 and TRBJ1-2; perhaps TRBD1 as D (5 bases). CDR1 is SNHLY and CDR2 is FYNNEI in the germline V gene. The CDR3 sequence is 13 residues long. The CDR3 loop is CASSEAEGAYYTF. CDR3 sequence (DNA): TGTGCCAGCAGCGAAGCAGAAGGGGCCTACTACACCTTC.

The chain couples TRBV6-5 to TRBJ2-7; TRBD1 agrees at 8 bases. Germline CDR1 MNHEY, CDR2 SVGAGI. The CDR3 sequence is 12 residues long. V lost 9 bases and J lost 3; bases outside the gene matches: 4. The CDR3 coding sequence is TGTGCCAGTGGAGACAGGGGCTACGAGCAGTACTTC. Translation gives CASGDRGYEQYF.

In nucleotides, the CDR3 is TGTGCCAGCAGTTGGAGTCGACTAGCAAAGAATGAGCAGTTCTTC. Translated: CASSWSRLAKNEQFF. The V call is TRBV6-5, the J call TRBJ2-1, with 7 positions matching TRBD2. The CDR3 totals 15 residues. With V trimmed by 4 bases and J by 7 bases, 10 bases remained unmatched. The germline V gene has CDR1 MNHEY and CDR2 SVGAGI.

The gene calls are TRBV6-5 and TRBJ2-7; possibly TRBD2 for D (6 bases). CDR1 and CDR2 from the germline V gene are MNHEY and SVGAGI. The V and J ends lost 0 bases and 0 bases respectively, with 12 bases between them. The CDR3 runs 16 residues. As DNA, the CDR3 is TGTGCCAGCAGTTACTCGGGCGGGCGGGACTCCTACGAGCAGTACTTC. It specifies CASSYSGGRDSYEQYF.

The CDR3 sequence: CASSAGTGDSNQPQHF. For the CDR3, the DNA is TGTGCCAGCAGCGCAGGGACAGGGGATAGCAATCAGCCCCAGCATTTT. The chain recombines TRBV7-6 with TRBJ1-5, with 10 bases fitting TRBD1. V was clipped by 5 bases and J by 0 bases; unmatched bases: 4. Germline-derived CDR1 and CDR2 are SGHVS and FNYEAQ. CDR3 length equals 16 residues.

In this sample, this clone turned up many times. This chain links TRBV18 with TRBJ1-5; D is unclear. The CDR3 has 13 amino acids. V was shortened by 0 bases and J by 9 bases, with 9 bases between the two germline ends. Looked up from germline, CDR1 is KGHSH and CDR2 is LQKENI. CDR3 sequence: CASSPPGGGPQHF. The CDR3 region has the DNA TGTGCCAGCTCACCACCGGGAGGAGGGCCCCAGCATTTT.

This chain connects TRBV12-5 to TRBJ2-3, with TRBD1 matching over 8 bases. Losses at the gene ends were 3 bases for V and 6 bases for J; bases not matched to a gene: 11. The V gene's germline CDR1 is LGHNT and CDR2 FRNRAP. The length of the CDR3 is 16 residues. CDR3 nucleotide sequence: TGTGCTAGTGGTTTCGGACAGGGTGGTTCGATTGATACGCAGTATTTT. Its translation: CASGFGQGGSIDTQYF.

V gene TRBV5-1 combines with J gene TRBJ2-7; 7 positions agree with TRBD2. The CDR3 is 16 amino acids. Germline CDR1 is SGHRS and CDR2 is YFSETQ. V lost 0 bases, J lost 4 bases, and 10 bases stayed unmatched. CDR3 nucleotide sequence: TGCGCCAGCAGCTTGGATGCTAGCGGACAATATTACGAGCAGTACTTC. Its protein product is CASSLDASGQYYEQYF.

The V and J genes are TRBV27 and TRBJ1-2, with 8 bases fitting TRBD1. With V trimmed by 10 bases and J by 1 base, 8 bases remained unmatched. Germline V gene data show CDR1 as MNHEY and CDR2 as SMNVEV (reference sequence). This CDR3 contains 14 residues. The CDR3: CATKGTGLNYGYTF. The DNA of the CDR3 is TGTGCCACCAAGGGGACAGGCCTTAACTATGGCTACACCTTC.

V is TRBV5-1 and J is TRBJ1-6; 12 nucleotides agree with TRBD1. With V trimmed by 4 bases and J by 14 bases, 10 bases remained unmatched. Germline CDR1 SGHRS, CDR2 YFSETQ. This CDR3 contains 15 residues. CDR3 DNA: TGCGCCAGCAGCGTTGAGGGGACAGGGGGCCAAGCCCTCCACTTT. It specifies CASSVEGTGGQALHF.

The rearrangement uses TRBV30 and TRBJ2-7; perhaps TRBD1 as D (6 bases). Trimming shortened V by 7 bases and J by 2 bases, and 12 bases separated the two germline ends. CDR1 GTSNPN and CDR2 SVGIG come from the germline V gene (reference sequence). This CDR3 is built from 12 residues. CDR3 protein: CASRQETYEQYF. CDR3 nucleotide sequence: TGTGCCTCCCGACAGGAAACCTACGAGCAGTACTTC.

Here the CDR3 reads CASSFGLGYNEQFF. The CDR3 DNA sequence: TGTGCCAGCAGCTTCGGCCTGGGGTACAATGAGCAGTTCTTC. The gene calls are TRBV2 and TRBJ2-1; D call uncertain. This CDR3 is 14 amino acids long. Trimming pared 6 bases from V and 4 bases from J, leaving 13 bases between. Germline-derived CDR1 and CDR2 are SNHLY and FYNNEI.

J is TRBJ1-6 and V is TRBV19, with 8 bases matching TRBD1. This CDR3 is built from 14 residues. Germline V gene data show CDR1 as LNHDA and CDR2 as SQIVND (reference sequence). The ends lost 5 bases at V and 10 bases at J; junction bases unmatched: 7. The CDR3 nucleotides are TGTGCCAGTAGTTCACAGGGGGGCCCCTCACCCCTCCACTTT. It specifies CASSSQGGPSPLHF.

This clone was seen just once. The rearrangement links TRBV10-3 to TRBJ1-4; the D is unclear. The CDR3 is 13 residues long. V was shortened by 7 bases and J by 2 bases, with 8 bases between the two germline ends. Germline assignment: CDR1 ENHRY and CDR2 SYGVKD. In nucleotides, the CDR3 is TGTGCCATCAAATCGGCTACTAATGAAAAACTGTTTTTT. Protein product: CAIKSATNEKLFF.

The chain combines TRBV6-5 with TRBJ1-1; a weak D match, TRBD1 (5 bases). Trimming removed 5 bases from V and 6 bases from J, with 13 bases in between. Per the germline V gene, CDR1 is MNHEY and CDR2 is SVGAGI. There are 13 residues in the CDR3. The CDR3 is CASSKDNSPEAFF. The CDR3 DNA reads as TGTGCCAGCAGTAAGGACAATTCCCCTGAAGCTTTCTTT.

This rearrangement joins TRBV7-3 to TRBJ2-1, with TRBD2 matching over 10 bases. The CDR3 is 16 amino acids. The V and J ends lost 5 bases and 7 bases, in that order; junction bases with no gene match: 11. Germline V gene sequence: CDR1 SGHTA, CDR2 FQGTGA. The CDR3 bases are TGTGCCAGCAGCCCTAGAGGCACTAGCGGGGTTAATGAGCAGTTCTTC. Translation gives CASSPRGTSGVNEQFF.

This chain joins TRBV7-2 and TRBJ2-5; 7 bases are a match to TRBD1. The CDR3 spans 14 residues. Looked up from germline, CDR1 is SGHTA and CDR2 is FQGNSA. V lost 4 bases to trimming and J lost 4 bases; unmatched junction nucleotides: 6. CDR3 region: CASSSTGTVETQYF. CDR3 DNA sequence: TGTGCCAGCAGCTCGACAGGGACGGTAGAGACCCAGTACTTC.

The rearrangement uses TRBV7-2 and TRBJ1-5; D gene ambiguous. Trimming removed 6 bases at V and 2 bases at J, with 8 bases between. This CDR3 comprises 13 residues. Germline CDR1 is SGHTA and CDR2 is FQGNSA. Written as DNA, the CDR3 is TGTGCCAGCAGTAGAGGACGCAATCAGCCCCAGCATTTT. Translation gives CASSRGRNQPQHF.

A single count supports this clone. V is TRBV21-1 and J is TRBJ2-2. TRBV21-1 is listed as a pseudogene. The CDR3 runs to 12 residues. CDR3 nucleotides: TGTGCCAGCAGCAAAGCGCCCGGGGAGCTGTTTTTT. Its translation: CASSKAPGELFF.

This clone was counted once. This sequence joins TRBV5-5 and TRBJ2-5; 7 bases match TRBD2. The CDR3 loop spans 11 amino acids. Per the germline V gene, CDR1 is SGHKS and CDR2 is YYEKEE (reference sequence). V was clipped by 3 bases and J by 7 bases; unmatched bases: 0. CDR3 residues: CASSSGGTQYF. CDR3 nucleotides: TGTGCCAGCAGCTCGGGGGGGACCCAGTACTTC.

The V gene is TRBV18, the J gene TRBJ2-3; a weak D match, TRBD2 (5 bases). The CDR3 totals 16 residues. Germline assignment: CDR1 KGHSH and CDR2 LQKENI. V was clipped by 3 bases and J by 5 bases, with 18 bases between them. The CDR3 DNA reads TGTGCCAGCTCACCGTCTGGGTTACGGAGCGGAGATACGCAGTATTTT. Translated, it gives CASSPSGLRSGDTQYF.

The table lists this clone with a count of one. The V and J genes are TRBV5-6 and TRBJ1-2; D is ambiguous. The length of the CDR3 is 12 residues. The ends were cut back, 1 base at V and 8 bases at J, with 9 bases in the middle. CDR1 is SGHDT, CDR2 YYEEEE, per germline. The CDR3 DNA follows: TGTGCCAGCAGCTTGTCGGTAGGAGGCTACACCTTC. Its protein is CASSLSVGGYTF. The full variable domain, in which reference TRBV5-6 and TRBJ1-2 provide the parts outside the CDR3, is DAGVTQSPTHLIKTRGQQVTLRCSPKSGHDTVSWYQQALGQGPQFIFQYYEEEERQRGNFPDRFSGHQFPNYSSELNVNALLLGDSALYLCASSLSVGGYTFGSGTRLTVV.

This chain joins TRBV5-1 and TRBJ1-5, with 8 bases lining up with TRBD1. This CDR3 is built from 17 residues. V was clipped by 4 bases and J by 2 bases; unmatched bases: 11. The germline gives CDR1 SGHRS, CDR2 YFSETQ. CDR3 residues: CASSPTPTGVGNQPQHF. For the CDR3, the DNA is TGCGCCAGCAGCCCCACCCCGACAGGGGTTGGCAATCAGCCCCAGCATTTT.

The chain has TRBV3-1 (or the pseudogene TRBV3-2) and TRBJ1-4, with TRBD1 matching 7 bases. V lost 1 base and J lost 11; bases outside the gene matches: 4. This CDR3 is built from 13 residues. Germline V gene data show CDR1 as LGHDT and CDR2 as YNNKEL (reference sequence). CDR3 bases: TGTGCCAGCAGCCAAGCCCTACAGGGGAAACTGTTTTTT. Translated, it gives CASSQALQGKLFF.

The chain has TRBV19 and TRBJ2-1; 11 bases agree with TRBD1. V was clipped by 3 bases and J by 8 bases; unmatched bases: 27. This CDR3 contains 22 residues. The germline V gene encodes CDR1 LNHDA and CDR2 SQIVND (reference sequence). This chain's CDR3 is CASSIRPLPSHPPRDRGYEQFF. The DNA of the CDR3 is TGTGCCAGTAGTATTAGACCCCTTCCGTCACACCCCCCCCGGGACAGGGGGTATGAGCAGTTCTTC.

The chain combines TRBV6-2 or TRBV6-3 with TRBJ2-7; D might be TRBD2 (6 bases). Germline-derived CDR1 and CDR2 are MNHEY and SVGEGT. The CDR3 is 14 residues long. The V end was cut by 4 bases, the J end by 11 bases, with 21 bases between. The CDR3 bases are TGTGCCAGCAGTTTGACCGGGACTCCAGTTAAGGAGTACTTC. Amino acids: CASSLTGTPVKEYF.

The V and J genes are TRBV11-3 and TRBJ2-5; 10 bases fit TRBD2. Germline V gene data show CDR1 as SGHNT and CDR2 as YENEEA. The CDR3 is 17 amino acids. After removal of 5 bases from V and 5 bases from J, the junction contained 14 bases not matched to a gene. The DNA of the CDR3 is TGTGCCAGCAGCCTCGAATTTAGCGGGGGGCCACGTGAGACCCAGTACTTC. As protein: CASSLEFSGGPRETQYF.

The CDR3 sequence is CASSFPRSKNIQYF. DNA for the CDR3: TGTGCCAGCAGTTTCCCCAGGTCCAAAAACATTCAGTACTTC. The gene calls are TRBV28 and TRBJ2-4; no clear D gene. Trimming removed 3 bases from V and 2 bases from J, with 8 bases in between. This CDR3 is 14 amino acids long. Per the germline V gene, CDR1 is MDHEN and CDR2 is SYDVKM.

The chain joins TRBV4-1 to TRBJ2-4, with D hard to call. Germline V CDR1 and CDR2: MGHRA, YSYEKL. The V end was cut by 4 bases, the J end by 0 bases, with 13 bases between. The CDR3 sequence is 16 residues long. CDR3 protein: CASSPISQLAKNIQYF. In nucleotides, the CDR3 is TGCGCCAGCAGCCCCATCTCGCAATTAGCCAAAAACATTCAGTACTTC.